These 28 T cell receptor beta chains originate from one sample sequenced in a study of blood T cell repertoires in COVID-19. TCRdb's copy holds only in-frame clones and misses some; the assay was immunoSEQ multiplex PCR. The profile shows about 140,000 clones, approximately 90% of them singletons. The specimen sequenced was peripheral blood. The receptors originated from a human donor in a cohort sampled during active COVID-19.

V is TRBV5-1 and J is TRBJ2-7, with a possible D match to TRBD1 (6 bases). The CDR3 is made up of 14 amino acids. CDR1 and CDR2 from the germline V gene are SGHRS and YFSETQ. The V end was cut by 2 bases, the J end by 2 bases, with 11 bases between. The CDR3 region has the DNA TGCGCCAGCAGCTTCGGCCAGGGGACCTACGAGCAGTACTTC. The encoded protein is CASSFGQGTYEQYF.

V usage is TRBV19 and J usage is TRBJ1-5, with 9 bases aligning to TRBD1. J was trimmed by 1 base and V by 3 bases; bases with no gene match: 10. This CDR3 is 18 amino acids long. Germline CDR1 reads LNHDA; CDR2 reads SQIVND (reference sequence). CDR3 sequence: CASSIAPQQGASNQPQHF. The CDR3 DNA sequence: TGTGCCAGTAGTATCGCCCCGCAACAGGGGGCGAGCAATCAGCCCCAGCATTTT.

The chain joins TRBV3-1 (or the pseudogene TRBV3-2) to TRBJ2-7, with TRBD2 matching 10 bases. Germline trimming cut 1 base from V and 9 bases from J; bases unmatched to any gene: 18. Germline V gene sequence: CDR1 LGHDT, CDR2 YNNKEL (reference sequence). The CDR3 runs to 18 residues. Here the CDR3 DNA reads TGTGCCAGCAGCCAAGGGCCCCCCCTAGCGGGGGCCCTCGGCGGGCAGTACTTC. This translates into CASSQGPPLAGALGGQYF.

J is TRBJ2-7 and V is TRBV11-2, with 7 bases that match TRBD1. The J segment lost 3 bases and the V segment lost 5 bases, leaving 10 bases of the junction unmatched. This CDR3 has 15 residues. Germline values: CDR1 SGHAT, CDR2 FQNNGV. For the CDR3, the DNA is TGTGCCAGCAGCGCCTCTCCGGGACAGAACTACGAGCAGTACTTC. Protein sequence: CASSASPGQNYEQYF.

The chain combines TRBV24-1 with TRBJ2-7, with 13 bases matching TRBD2. The CDR3 has 16 amino acids. Germline trimming cut 2 bases from V and 5 bases from J; bases unmatched to any gene: 5. Germline V gene lookup returns CDR1 KGHDR and CDR2 SFDVKD. This CDR3 reads CATSDSGLAGTHEQYF. The CDR3 DNA reads TGTGCCACCAGTGATTCGGGACTAGCGGGGACCCACGAGCAGTACTTC.

The rearrangement joins TRBV11-3 to TRBJ1-1, with D possibly TRBD1 on 6 matching bases. The CDR3 is 14 amino acids. Germline assignment: CDR1 SGHNT and CDR2 YENEEA. V was cut by 1 base and J by 3 bases, with 9 bases left in between. CDR3 bases: TGTGCCAGCAGCTTAGTTAGGACAGACACTGAAGCTTTCTTT. The encoded protein is CASSLVRTDTEAFF.

The chain combines TRBV9 with TRBJ1-1; D gene uncertain. CDR1 is SGDLS and CDR2 is YYNGEE in the germline V gene. Between the trimmed V and J ends, which lost 3 bases and 5 bases, there was a span of 11 bases. This CDR3 has 13 residues. CDR3 in amino acids: CASSGPAGTEAFF. CDR3 nucleotide sequence: TGTGCCAGCAGCGGGCCCGCGGGAACTGAAGCTTTCTTT.

This chain connects TRBV19 to TRBJ2-1; D is perhaps TRBD2 (6 bases). The CDR3 extends over 16 amino acids. Between the trimmed V and J ends, which lost 3 bases and 8 bases, there was a span of 20 bases. Germline V gives CDR1 LNHDA, CDR2 SQIVND (reference sequence). The DNA of the CDR3 is TGTGCCAGTAGTATTTCAAGCCACGGGAGTCCCCATGAGCAGTTCTTC. Encoded protein: CASSISSHGSPHEQFF.

This chain uses TRBV29-1 with TRBJ1-1; D is unclear. The germline V and J ends were trimmed by 5 bases and 1 base, with 14 bases remaining between them. CDR1 is SQVTM, CDR2 ANQGSEA, per germline. This CDR3 has 14 amino acids. The CDR3 nucleotides read TGCAGCGTTCTAGATCCCATTCCGAACACTGAAGCTTTCTTT. Translation gives CSVLDPIPNTEAFF.

The V and J genes are TRBV19 and TRBJ2-7, with 7 bases aligning to TRBD1. Germline loops: CDR1 LNHDA, CDR2 SQIVND (reference sequence). Unmatched junction bases numbered 3, after V lost 4 bases and J lost 0 bases. This CDR3 spans 14 amino acids. DNA of the CDR3: TGTGCCAGTAGTACGACAGGGTTCTCCTACGAGCAGTACTTC. Amino acid sequence: CASSTTGFSYEQYF.

V gene TRBV19 combines with J gene TRBJ2-7, with a tentative D call TRBD1 (6 bases). This CDR3 comprises 15 residues. Trimming removed 4 bases from V and 4 bases from J, with 17 bases in between. The germline V gene encodes CDR1 LNHDA and CDR2 SQIVND (reference sequence). In DNA, the CDR3 is TGTGCCAGTAGTACCCGGGACATCCTGTCGTACGAGCAGTACTTC. This gives the protein CASSTRDILSYEQYF. The variable domain in full, with the rest retrieved from reference TRBV19 and TRBJ2-7, is DGGITQSPKYLFRKEGQNVTLSCEQNLNHDAMYWYRQDPGQGLRLIYYSQIVNDFQKGDIAEGYSVSREKKESFPLTVTSAQKNPTAFYLCASSTRDILSYEQYFGPGTRLTVT.

The chain combines TRBV24-1 with TRBJ2-5, with TRBD2 matching 8 bases. Trimming at V came to 9 bases and at J to 3 bases, leaving 14 bases not matched to a gene. The CDR3 length is 16 residues. Germline lookup yields CDR1 KGHDR and CDR2 SFDVKD. The CDR3 protein is CATSSLQSGSEETQYF. CDR3 sequence (DNA): TGTGCCACCTCAAGTCTCCAGAGCGGGAGTGAAGAGACCCAGTACTTC.

This clone came up a few times. The gene calls are TRBV29-1 and TRBJ2-2, with D maybe TRBD2 (5 bases). The CDR3 length is 13 residues. CDR1 and CDR2 (germline): SQVTM, ANQGSEA. Trimming stripped 4 bases from V and 6 bases from J, with 12 bases between. CDR3 loop: CSVGLTDSGELFF. The CDR3 DNA follows: TGCAGCGTTGGGCTGACGGACTCCGGGGAGCTGTTTTTT.

The V gene is TRBV5-6, the J gene TRBJ2-1; possible D gene TRBD2, 5 bases. Trimming removed 4 bases from V and 4 bases from J, with 12 bases in between. The CDR3 is 14 amino acids. Germline V gives CDR1 SGHDT, CDR2 YYEEEE. In DNA form, the CDR3 reads TGTGCCAGCAGCGGAGACTGGACTTACAATGAGCAGTTCTTC. This sequence encodes CASSGDWTYNEQFF.

This clone has ten or more counts. CDR3 in DNA: TGCGCCAGCAGCTTGGATTTCGCGGAAACCGGGGAGCTGTTTTTT. Protein product: CASSLDFAETGELFF. The chain links TRBV5-1 to TRBJ2-2; the D is unclear. Germline assignment: CDR1 SGHRS and CDR2 YFSETQ. V lost 0 bases and J 5 bases, leaving 11 bases between the germline ends. The CDR3 runs 15 residues.

The chain couples TRBV5-1 to TRBJ1-2, with 7 positions matching TRBD1. CDR3 length: 17 residues. Germline V lookup: CDR1 SGHRS, CDR2 YFSETQ. Losses at the gene ends were 4 bases for V and 2 bases for J; bases not matched to a gene: 14. CDR3 sequence (DNA): TGCGCCAGCAGCCCGGACAGGTCTAACGGACCAAACTATGGCTACACCTTC. It is translated as CASSPDRSNGPNYGYTF.

V usage is TRBV6-5 and J usage is TRBJ2-7; 8 bases agree with TRBD1. The CDR3 loop spans 11 amino acids. V shed 9 bases and J 5 bases; nucleotides not matched to a gene: 3. Per germline, CDR1 MNHEY and CDR2 SVGAGI. This chain's CDR3 is CASRTGNEQYF. In DNA form, the CDR3 reads TGTGCCAGTCGGACAGGGAACGAGCAGTACTTC.

This clone was seen more than once but under ten times. The chain carries TRBV4-3 and TRBJ1-3, with unresolved D. CDR1 LGHNA and CDR2 YSLEER come from the germline V gene. With 0 bases removed from V and 3 bases from J, the gap between germline ends came to 6 bases. There are 14 residues in the CDR3. CDR3 region: CASSQDSFGNTIYF. The CDR3 coding sequence is TGCGCCAGCAGCCAAGATAGCTTTGGAAACACCATATATTTT.

The chain carries TRBV19 and TRBJ2-5, with D possibly being TRBD1 (5 bases). Trimming shortened V by 5 bases and J by 5 bases, and 15 bases separated the two germline ends. Germline V gives CDR1 LNHDA, CDR2 SQIVND (reference sequence). The CDR3 runs to 14 residues. The CDR3 coding sequence is TGTGCCAGTAGTCCAACCAGGGTTCACGAGACCCAGTACTTC. Encoded protein: CASSPTRVHETQYF.

The chain has TRBV6-5 and TRBJ1-6; 8 positions match TRBD1. CDR3 size: 14 residues. The J segment lost 7 bases and the V segment lost 6 bases, leaving 5 bases of the junction unmatched. In germline, CDR1 is MNHEY, CDR2 SVGAGI. The CDR3 reads CASSRQGKNSPLHF. The DNA of the CDR3 is TGTGCCAGCAGCCGACAGGGGAAGAATTCACCCCTCCACTTT.

The V and J genes are TRBV19 and TRBJ1-2; D remains unclear. The CDR3 extends over 14 amino acids. V was cut by 6 bases and J by 5 bases, with 16 bases left in between. CDR1 and CDR2 (germline): LNHDA, SQIVND (reference sequence). The DNA of the CDR3 is TGTGCCAGTAGGATGGGAGGCCGGACGTATGGCTACACCTTC. It translates to CASRMGGRTYGYTF.

The sample holds a few counts of this clone. This rearrangement joins TRBV4-1 to TRBJ2-5; 7 bases match TRBD2. This CDR3 has 13 residues. V shed 4 bases, J shed 2 bases, and the junction held 1 base outside the gene matches. Germline CDR1 is MGHRA and CDR2 is YSYEKL. CDR3 sequence reads: CASSRGGQETQYF. CDR3 DNA: TGCGCCAGCAGCCGGGGGGGGCAAGAGACCCAGTACTTC.

The chain is built from TRBV30 and TRBJ2-7; D perhaps matches TRBD1 (5 bases). The CDR3 has 14 residues. Germline-derived CDR1 and CDR2 are GTSNPN and SVGIG (reference sequence). Trimming cost V 1 base and J 2 bases, with 12 bases left between them. CDR3 coding DNA: TGTGCCTGGAGTGGTTGGGGCACTCCCTACGAGCAGTACTTC. Its translation: CAWSGWGTPYEQYF.

The chain uses TRBV2 and TRBJ2-7, with 9 nucleotides matching TRBD1. The J segment lost 5 bases and the V segment lost 9 bases, leaving 11 bases of the junction unmatched. The CDR3 extends over 14 amino acids. CDR1 is SNHLY, CDR2 FYNNEI, per germline. The CDR3 region is CASGATGGVNEQYF. The CDR3 coding sequence is TGTGCCAGTGGGGCGACAGGGGGTGTCAACGAGCAGTACTTC. Based on the CDR3 plus reference TRBV2 and TRBJ2-7, the full variable domain is EPEVTQTPSHQVTQMGQEVILRCVPISNHLYFYWYRQILGQKVEFLVSFYNNEISEKSEIFDDQFSVERPDGSNFTLKIRSTKLEDSAMYFCASGATGGVNEQYFGPGTRLTVT.

The chain has TRBV6-1 and TRBJ2-3; TRBD2 aligns across 10 bases. The CDR3 covers 17 residues. Germline-derived CDR1 and CDR2 are MNHNS and SASEGT. After removal of 4 bases from V and 6 bases from J, the junction contained 13 bases not matched to a gene. CDR3 sequence: CASSAYSGGSRADTQYF. CDR3 DNA sequence: TGTGCCAGCAGTGCATATAGCGGGGGGTCCCGGGCGGATACGCAGTATTTT.

V usage is TRBV11-3 and J usage is TRBJ1-1; unclear D gene. From germline, CDR1 is SGHNT and CDR2 YENEEA. V lost 5 bases and J 10 bases, leaving 14 bases between the germline ends. The CDR3 has 12 residues. This CDR3 is CASSPVGVGAFF. The CDR3 DNA follows: TGTGCCAGCAGCCCTGTCGGGGTGGGAGCTTTCTTT.

V and J are TRBV3-1 (or the pseudogene TRBV3-2) and TRBJ2-1; weak D call: TRBD2 (5 bases). The germline gives CDR1 LGHDT, CDR2 YNNKEL (reference sequence). With 0 bases removed from V and 7 bases from J, the gap between germline ends came to 13 bases. The CDR3 spans 15 residues. The CDR3 region has the DNA TGTGCCAGCAGCCAAGAAGGAGGATTGGCGAATGAGCAGTTCTTC. It yields the protein CASSQEGGLANEQFF.

V gene TRBV28 combines with J gene TRBJ1-5; 10 bases fit TRBD1. CDR1 MDHEN and CDR2 SYDVKM come from the germline V gene. Trimming removed 8 bases from V and 6 bases from J; junction bases left unmatched: 4. The CDR3 loop spans 13 amino acids. The CDR3 loop is CASFGTGVQPQHF. In DNA, the CDR3 is TGTGCCAGCTTTGGGACAGGGGTTCAGCCCCAGCATTTT.